The 15 T cell receptor beta chains given below trace back to one sample, sequenced in a study of shared clonotypes between healthy human individuals. Clones were read by immunoSEQ multiplex PCR, and TCRdb kept only the in-frame ones, dropping some. The sample lists roughly 2.5 million clones, approximately 94% occurring once. The sequenced sample consisted of naive CD4+ T cells sorted from blood. Subset in this sample: CD45RA+ positively selected. These receptors all come from a man aged 18 to 29 in good health.

This chain uses TRBV19 with TRBJ2-7; maybe TRBD2 (5 bases). V was clipped by 5 bases and J by 3 bases, with 14 bases between them. This CDR3 comprises 14 residues. Germline lookup yields CDR1 LNHDA and CDR2 SQIVND (reference sequence). The DNA of the CDR3 is TGTGCCAGTAGTTTAGGACTCATGCACTACGAGCAGTACTTC. As protein: CASSLGLMHYEQYF.

The chain has TRBV5-4 and TRBJ2-3; D unresolved. V lost 2 bases to trimming and J lost 4 bases, with 11 bases between them. There are 14 residues in the CDR3. Germline V gene sequence: CDR1 SGHNT, CDR2 YYREEE (reference sequence). The CDR3 loop is CASSFHPSADTQYF. In DNA, the CDR3 is TGTGCCAGCAGCTTCCACCCTTCGGCAGATACGCAGTATTTT.

The chain employs TRBV5-1 and TRBJ2-3; D is perhaps TRBD1 (7 bases). CDR1 is SGHRS and CDR2 is YFSETQ in the germline V gene. Trimming stripped 2 bases from V and 6 bases from J, with 19 bases between. The CDR3 consists of 16 residues. Here the CDR3 reads CASSLPGDRATDTQYF. CDR3 nucleotide sequence: TGCGCCAGCAGCTTACCGGGGGACAGAGCTACGGATACGCAGTATTTT.

V usage is TRBV9 and J usage is TRBJ2-5; no clear D. Trimming cost V 3 bases and J 2 bases, with 8 bases left between them. Germline V lookup: CDR1 SGDLS, CDR2 YYNGEE. The CDR3 is made up of 13 amino acids. The CDR3 coding sequence is TGTGCCAGCAGCGGCACCCTGCAAGAGACCCAGTACTTC. Translating it yields CASSGTLQETQYF.

The chain uses TRBV4-3 and TRBJ2-7; tentatively, D is TRBD1 (5 bases). Germline V gene lookup returns CDR1 LGHNA and CDR2 YSLEER. V lost 0 bases to trimming and J lost 3 bases, with 9 bases between them. The CDR3 runs 14 residues. The CDR3 protein is CASSQEAGNYEQYF. CDR3 coding DNA: TGCGCCAGCAGCCAAGAAGCAGGGAACTACGAGCAGTACTTC.

V is TRBV5-4 and J is TRBJ2-3; D may correspond to TRBD1 or TRBD2 (6 bases each). From germline, CDR1 is SGHNT and CDR2 YYREEE (reference sequence). Trimming removed 0 bases at V and 8 bases at J, with 19 bases between. This CDR3 is 16 amino acids long. Written as DNA, the CDR3 is TGTGCCAGCAGCTTGGGTGGGGGGCCCTGGGTGGGTACGCAGTATTTT. It codes for CASSLGGGPWVGTQYF.

This chain connects TRBV2 to TRBJ2-7; no clear D. This CDR3 region has 13 residues. Germline-derived CDR1 and CDR2 are SNHLY and FYNNEI. Trimming pared 3 bases from V and 6 bases from J, leaving 12 bases between. CDR3 loop: CASSEQGPGEQYF. The CDR3 DNA reads as TGTGCCAGCAGTGAGCAAGGGCCCGGCGAGCAGTACTTC.

J is TRBJ1-5 and V is TRBV28, with TRBD1 matching over 8 bases. CDR3 size: 15 residues. With V trimmed by 5 bases and J by 7 bases, 10 bases remained unmatched. The germline gives CDR1 MDHEN, CDR2 SYDVKM. The CDR3 sequence: CASSTTGVGRQPQHF. The CDR3 nucleotides read TGTGCCAGCAGTACGACAGGGGTAGGACGCCAGCCCCAGCATTTT.

This chain joins TRBV7-9 and TRBJ2-1; 11 bases line up with TRBD2. V gave up 1 base and J gave up 10 bases; unmatched junction bases: 6. The germline CDR1 and CDR2 sequences are SEHNR and FQNEAQ (reference sequence). The CDR3 has 15 amino acids. The CDR3 is CASSLGLAGRWEQFF. The CDR3 coding sequence is TGTGCCAGCAGCTTAGGACTAGCGGGGAGGTGGGAGCAGTTCTTC. The full variable domain, with the rest looked up from reference TRBV7-9 and TRBJ2-1, is DTGVSQNPRHKITKRGQNVTFRCDPISEHNRLYWYRQTLGQGPEFLTYFQNEAQLEKSRLLSDRFSAERPKGSFSTLEIQRTEQGDSAMYLCASSLGLAGRWEQFFGPGTRLTVL.

There are a few counts of this clone. V is TRBV5-1 and J is TRBJ2-3; 7 nucleotides align to TRBD2. V lost 1 base and J lost 2; bases outside the gene matches: 7. The CDR3 length is 16 residues. Germline values: CDR1 SGHRS, CDR2 YFSETQ. CDR3 nucleotide sequence: TGCGCCAGCAGCTTGAGGGCTAGCGGATACACAGATACGCAGTATTTT. Encoded protein: CASSLRASGYTDTQYF.

The J gene is TRBJ2-7, the V gene TRBV6-5; D possibly uses TRBD1 or TRBD2 (5 bases each). CDR3 length: 15 residues. Deletions cut 6 bases from V and 0 bases from J, with 15 bases between. Germline CDR1 MNHEY, CDR2 SVGAGI. The CDR3 DNA is TGTGCCAGCAGAGGGGACGGTGTGAGCTCCTACGAGCAGTACTTC. The encoded protein is CASRGDGVSSYEQYF.

The chain links TRBV14 to TRBJ2-1; D possibly corresponds to TRBD2 (6 bases). CDR1 is SGHDN, CDR2 FVKESK, per germline. The CDR3 is 16 residues long. Deletions cut 0 bases from V and 2 bases from J, with 11 bases between. CDR3 in amino acids: CASSQDRGTTYNEQFF. The CDR3 coding sequence is TGTGCCAGCAGCCAAGATCGGGGGACCACCTACAATGAGCAGTTCTTC.

This clone is a singleton in its sample. Compared with germline, one end of the junction differs, possibly owing to a read error. The CDR3 sequence: CASSPLAELYEQYF. The CDR3 DNA reads TGTGCCAGCTCTCCACTAGCTGAACTCTACGAGCAGTACTTC. V usage is TRBV18 and J usage is TRBJ2-7, with a possible D match to TRBD2 (6 bases). The germline CDR1 and CDR2 sequences are KGHSH and LQKENI. This CDR3 has 14 amino acids.

The chain is built from TRBV5-4 and TRBJ2-5; TRBD1 matches at 8 bases. V trimming: 4 bases; J trimming: 5 bases; junction bases outside the gene matches: 13. The CDR3 length is 16 residues. From germline, CDR1 is SGHNT and CDR2 YYREEE (reference sequence). In DNA form, the CDR3 reads TGTGCCAGCAGCCGCGGGACAGGAGCCTTAAGGGAGACCCAGTACTTC. Amino acid sequence: CASSRGTGALRETQYF.

This clone was observed once. The chain has TRBV4-2 and TRBJ2-2, with D tentatively TRBD2 (5 bases). The CDR3 runs to 17 residues. V was shortened by 4 bases and J by 1 base, with 16 bases between the two germline ends. In germline, CDR1 is LGHNA, CDR2 YNFKEQ. The CDR3 sequence: CASSPPEAEGNTGELFF. CDR3 nucleotides: TGTGCCAGCAGCCCACCCGAGGCAGAGGGGAACACCGGGGAGCTGTTTTTT.